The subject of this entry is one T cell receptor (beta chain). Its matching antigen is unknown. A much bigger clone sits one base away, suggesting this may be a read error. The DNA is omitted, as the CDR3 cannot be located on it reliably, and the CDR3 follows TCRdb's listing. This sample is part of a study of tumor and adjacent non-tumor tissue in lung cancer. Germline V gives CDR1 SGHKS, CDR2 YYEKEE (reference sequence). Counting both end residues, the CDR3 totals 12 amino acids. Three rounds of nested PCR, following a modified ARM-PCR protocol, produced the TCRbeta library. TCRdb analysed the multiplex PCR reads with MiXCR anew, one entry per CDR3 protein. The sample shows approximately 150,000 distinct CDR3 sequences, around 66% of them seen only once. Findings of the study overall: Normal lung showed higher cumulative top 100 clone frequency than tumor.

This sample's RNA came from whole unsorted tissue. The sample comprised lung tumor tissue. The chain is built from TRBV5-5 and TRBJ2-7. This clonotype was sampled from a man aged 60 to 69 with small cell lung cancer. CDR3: CASGAYSCEQYF.